This T cell receptor (beta chain) appears in the sequencing data of a study of blood T cell repertoires in COVID-19. Study-level information: Acute and convalescent COVID-19 samples came from the United States, Italy and Spain.

The V gene lost 4 bases and the J gene lost 4 bases, with 14 bases spanning the gap. This CDR3 is built from 14 residues. Germline CDR1 SGHRS, CDR2 YFSETQ. TCRdb keeps only in-frame clones here, not all; method: immunoSEQ multiplex PCR. The sample shows fewer than 85,000 clones, approximately 80% of them seen only once. This clonotype was sampled from a woman between 55 and 75 years old with acute or convalescent COVID-19. Specimen: peripheral blood. The chain employs TRBV5-1 and TRBJ1-1, with D possibly TRBD1 on 6 matching bases. In DNA form, the CDR3 reads TGCGCCAGCAGCAATCTACAGGGTAGCACTGAAGCTTTCTTT. This gives the protein CASSNLQGSTEAFF.